These 26 T cell receptor beta chains came from one sample sequenced in a study of cytomegalovirus exposure and HLA in healthy donors. Primers: 60 Vbeta forward and 13 Jbeta reverse. The data were produced by immunoSEQ multiplex PCR, yet TCRdb's version contains in-frame clones alone and is incomplete. The sample yields over 200,000 clones, about 89% seen once. The sample comprised PBMCs. The receptors shown here come from a woman under 30 in good health and CMV-seronegative.

V and J are TRBV29-1 and TRBJ2-4; 7 bases line up with TRBD1. V trimming: 1 base; J trimming: 0 bases; junction bases outside the gene matches: 3. Germline CDR1 and CDR2: SQVTM and ANQGSEA. The CDR3 consists of 15 residues. CDR3 in DNA: TGCAGCGTTGAAGTACAGGGGCGAGCCAAAAACATTCAGTACTTC. Its protein product is CSVEVQGRAKNIQYF. Supplemented by reference TRBV29-1 and TRBJ2-4, the full variable domain reads SAVISQKPSRDICQRGTSLTIQCQVDSQVTMMFWYRQQPGQSLTLIATANQGSEATYESGFVIDKFPISRPNLTFSTLTVSNMSPEDSSIYLCSVEVQGRAKNIQYFGAGTRLSVL.

The chain carries TRBV5-1 and TRBJ2-7; the D gene is possibly TRBD1 (6 bases). The germline V gene has CDR1 SGHRS and CDR2 YFSETQ. Trimming took off 4 bases at V and 6 bases at J, with 17 bases between the two ends. The CDR3 is made up of 14 amino acids. The CDR3 DNA is TGCGCCAGCAGCATTGGGGAAGGGGGTCGCGAGCAGTACTTC. Amino acids: CASSIGEGGREQYF.

This chain connects TRBV12-5 to TRBJ1-6; D might be TRBD1 (6 bases). The CDR3 covers 17 residues. V was pared by 5 bases and J by 0 bases, with 14 bases between. Germline loops: CDR1 LGHNT, CDR2 FRNRAP. The CDR3: CASGPYRGSSYNSPLHF. The DNA for the CDR3 is TGTGCTAGTGGTCCCTATAGGGGGAGCTCCTATAATTCACCCCTCCACTTT.

This chain uses TRBV4-2 with TRBJ2-7, with 13 bases matching TRBD2. In germline, CDR1 is LGHNA, CDR2 YNFKEQ. With V trimmed by 0 bases and J by 2 bases, 4 bases remained unmatched. This CDR3 is 17 amino acids long. This CDR3 is CASSQDWGTSGTYEQYF. The DNA of the CDR3 is TGTGCCAGCAGCCAAGATTGGGGGACTAGCGGGACCTACGAGCAGTACTTC.

The V gene is TRBV4-2, the J gene TRBJ1-5, with TRBD1 as a possible D gene (6 bases). Germline V gene data show CDR1 as LGHNA and CDR2 as YNFKEQ. The CDR3 extends over 15 amino acids. The V and J ends lost 1 base and 7 bases respectively, with 14 bases between them. The CDR3 is CASSQGAGGFQPQHF. CDR3 bases: TGTGCCAGCAGCCAAGGGGCTGGGGGCTTCCAGCCCCAGCATTTT.

This sequence joins TRBV7-2 and TRBJ2-5; D remains ambiguous. The CDR3 length is 14 residues. The V and J ends lost 2 bases and 0 bases respectively, with 7 bases between them. Looked up from germline, CDR1 is SGHTA and CDR2 is FQGNSA. This chain's CDR3 is CASSLIADQETQYF. CDR3 DNA sequence: TGTGCCAGCAGCTTAATTGCGGACCAAGAGACCCAGTACTTC.

J is TRBJ2-1 and V is TRBV10-3, with D possibly being TRBD2 (5 bases). This CDR3 spans 11 amino acids. Germline CDR1 and CDR2: ENHRY and SYGVKD. V lost 8 bases, J lost 7 bases, and 9 bases lay in between. The CDR3 protein is CAIERGNEQFF. As DNA, the CDR3 is TGTGCCATCGAGAGAGGGAATGAGCAGTTCTTC.

The V gene is TRBV29-1, the J gene TRBJ2-2; D perhaps matches TRBD2 (5 bases). The CDR3 extends over 12 amino acids. Trimming took 7 bases from V and 1 from J, leaving 7 bases between them. Germline V gene sequence: CDR1 SQVTM, CDR2 ANQGSEA. CDR3 residues: CSGEGNTGELFF. The CDR3 coding sequence is TGCAGCGGCGAGGGGAACACCGGGGAGCTGTTTTTT.

The chain couples TRBV4-3 to TRBJ2-4, with D perhaps matching TRBD1 (6 bases). V was cut by 1 base and J by 7 bases, with 14 bases left in between. The CDR3 is 15 residues long. Per germline, CDR1 LGHNA and CDR2 YSLEER. The DNA of the CDR3 is TGCGCCAGCAGCCAAGGATCAGGGGTAACCAACATTCAGTACTTC. It encodes CASSQGSGVTNIQYF.

The chain carries TRBV5-1 and TRBJ2-1; 13 nucleotides line up with TRBD2. Losses at the gene ends were 0 bases for V and 2 bases for J; bases not matched to a gene: 14. Germline CDR1 and CDR2: SGHRS and YFSETQ. This CDR3 region has 21 residues. The DNA for the CDR3 is TGCGCCAGCAGCTTGGGACTAGCGGGAGGAAGCCCGGCCCGGACCTACAATGAGCAGTTCTTC. Amino acid sequence: CASSLGLAGGSPARTYNEQFF.

The rearrangement uses TRBV18 and TRBJ2-3; 8 positions agree with TRBD2. Germline lookup yields CDR1 KGHSH and CDR2 LQKENI. The trim removed 3 bases at V and 4 bases at J, leaving 9 bases unmatched. The CDR3 runs 16 residues. This CDR3 reads CASSPPGLVNADTQYF. The CDR3 DNA follows: TGTGCCAGCTCACCGCCGGGACTAGTTAATGCAGATACGCAGTATTTT.

V gene TRBV6-5 combines with J gene TRBJ1-3; the D is unclear. Trimming shortened V by 6 bases and J by 2 bases, and 5 bases separated the two germline ends. CDR1 and CDR2 (germline): MNHEY, SVGAGI. This CDR3 spans 12 amino acids. The CDR3 protein is CASSRAGNTIYF. Here the CDR3 DNA reads TGTGCCAGCAGCCGAGCTGGAAACACCATATATTTT.

The chain uses TRBV6-5 and TRBJ2-1; 11 positions agree with TRBD2. Germline CDR1 is MNHEY and CDR2 is SVGAGI. With 7 bases clipped from V and 9 bases from J, the junction kept 8 bases outside the gene matches. This CDR3 is 14 amino acids long. The CDR3 sequence is CASTLLAGVGEQFF. DNA of the CDR3: TGTGCCAGCACCCTACTAGCGGGAGTGGGTGAGCAGTTCTTC.

The chain links TRBV27 to TRBJ2-7, with D maybe TRBD2 (6 bases). The germline V gene has CDR1 MNHEY and CDR2 SMNVEV (reference sequence). The CDR3 runs to 14 residues. The V gene lost 2 bases and the J gene lost 4 bases, with 12 bases spanning the gap. CDR3 in DNA: TGTGCCAGCAGTTTAGGGACTGAAAAATACGAGCAGTACTTC. Its translation is CASSLGTEKYEQYF.

J is TRBJ2-3 and V is TRBV5-6, with D perhaps matching TRBD2 (6 bases). The germline CDR1 and CDR2 sequences are SGHDT and YYEEEE. V dropped 4 bases and J dropped 2 bases, with 14 bases sitting between them. The CDR3 extends over 15 amino acids. CDR3 protein: CASSPTSRNTDTQYF. The CDR3 DNA follows: TGTGCCAGCAGCCCTACTAGCAGAAACACAGATACGCAGTATTTT.

The J gene is TRBJ1-1, the V gene TRBV12-1; the D call of TRBD1 is as the table states it, not checked on the DNA. TRBV12-1 is annotated as a pseudogene. CDR3 length: 15 residues. The CDR3 coding sequence is TGTGCCAGCAGCGCCCGACAGGGCGTGAACACTGAAGCTTTCTTT. As protein: CASSARQGVNTEAFF.

This chain joins TRBV7-3 and TRBJ2-3; 9 nucleotides align to TRBD2. Germline CDR1 SGHTA, CDR2 FQGTGA. The CDR3 covers 14 residues. V was clipped by 5 bases and J by 3 bases; unmatched bases: 3. CDR3 region: CASSRSGRTDTQYF. The CDR3 DNA reads as TGTGCCAGCAGCCGTAGCGGGAGAACAGATACGCAGTATTTT.

The rearrangement uses TRBV2 and TRBJ2-7; D is undetermined. The CDR3 totals 11 residues. The V gene's germline CDR1 is SNHLY and CDR2 FYNNEI. The V and J ends lost 7 bases and 4 bases respectively, with 8 bases between them. The DNA of the CDR3 is TGTGCCAGCACCACCCTATACGAGCAGTACTTC. This gives the protein CASTTLYEQYF.

The rearrangement links TRBV4-3 to TRBJ2-7; 9 bases are shared with TRBD1. Germline loops: CDR1 LGHNA, CDR2 YSLEER. Trimming at V came to 4 bases and at J to 5 bases, leaving 6 bases not matched to a gene. The CDR3 spans 14 residues. The CDR3 DNA is TGCGCCAGCAGCCTACGGGACAGGGACGACGAGCAGTACTTC. Amino acids: CASSLRDRDDEQYF.

The V and J genes are TRBV14 and TRBJ2-1, with no clear D. The CDR3 loop spans 16 amino acids. Germline loops: CDR1 SGHDN, CDR2 FVKESK. The germline V and J ends were trimmed by 0 bases and 0 bases, with 9 bases remaining between them. CDR3 loop: CASSQDGSNSYNEQFF. As DNA, the CDR3 is TGTGCCAGCAGCCAAGATGGCTCAAACTCCTACAATGAGCAGTTCTTC.

The chain uses TRBV10-3 and TRBJ2-7; tentatively, D is TRBD1 (5 bases). The CDR3 is 15 residues long. Per the germline V gene, CDR1 is ENHRY and CDR2 is SYGVKD. V was clipped by 6 bases and J by 4 bases, with 19 bases between them. CDR3 in DNA: TGTGCCATCAGAACAGACACAGGTGAAGGGTACGAGCAGTACTTC. This encodes CAIRTDTGEGYEQYF.

The V call is TRBV5-1, the J call TRBJ2-7; no definite D call. CDR3 length equals 13 residues. Trimming took 2 bases from V and 2 from J, leaving 8 bases between them. Germline V gene sequence: CDR1 SGHRS, CDR2 YFSETQ. The chain's CDR3 is CASSFGQAYEQYF. CDR3 DNA sequence: TGCGCCAGCAGCTTTGGGCAGGCCTACGAGCAGTACTTC.

V usage is TRBV27 and J usage is TRBJ2-1; perhaps TRBD2 as D (6 bases). The germline V gene has CDR1 MNHEY and CDR2 SMNVEV (reference sequence). The length of the CDR3 is 14 residues. With 3 bases removed from V and 9 bases from J, the gap between germline ends came to 15 bases. The CDR3 region is CASSFLGGSGEQFF. CDR3 DNA: TGTGCCAGCAGTTTTTTGGGGGGATCAGGTGAGCAGTTCTTC.

This chain connects TRBV5-1 to TRBJ1-6; no firm D call. The CDR3 is 13 residues long. V gave up 0 bases and J gave up 8 bases, with 6 bases separating them. Per germline, CDR1 SGHRS and CDR2 YFSETQ. CDR3 nucleotides: TGCGCCAGCAGCTTGGCCATAGATTCACCCCTCCACTTT. The encoded protein is CASSLAIDSPLHF.

V usage is TRBV19 and J usage is TRBJ1-2; D not resolved. Looked up from germline, CDR1 is LNHDA and CDR2 is SQIVND (reference sequence). The CDR3 is 15 residues long. V was pared by 1 base and J by 2 bases, with 11 bases between. CDR3: CASSIGGSGNYGYTF. The CDR3 coding sequence is TGTGCCAGTAGTATAGGAGGCTCGGGGAACTATGGCTACACCTTC.

This chain links TRBV2 with TRBJ2-2; 7 bases line up with TRBD1. With V trimmed by 3 bases and J by 1 base, 2 bases remained unmatched. The CDR3 spans 15 residues. Germline CDR1 SNHLY, CDR2 FYNNEI. CDR3 DNA: TGTGCCAGCAGTGAGACAGGGATGAACACCGGGGAGCTGTTTTTT. Translating gives CASSETGMNTGELFF.